This TCR beta chain appears in the sequencing data of a study of PD-L1 blockade in urothelial cancer. Study as a whole: Atezolizumab (1,200 mg intravenously every 3 weeks) began in about 2014 for patients. There were a median of around 140,000 T cells in blood samples.

TCRdb's table, derived via immunoSEQ multiplex PCR, lists solely in-frame clones and lacks some. The repertoire includes about 83,000 clones, roughly 90% of them detected once, and over 5% sits in the top ten. The sequencing here drew on PBMCs, taken around atezolizumab (anti-PD-L1) treatment. This receptor was identified in a woman in her 70s with urothelial cancer.

This CDR3 is CASSFRGRLASPLHF. The DNA of the CDR3 is TGTGCCAGCAGTTTTAGGGGGCGCTTAGCCTCACCCCTCCACTTT. This rearrangement joins TRBV28 to TRBJ1-6, with 7 bases aligning to TRBD1. Germline V gene data show CDR1 as MDHEN and CDR2 as SYDVKM. J was trimmed by 10 bases and V by 3 bases; bases with no gene match: 9. This CDR3 has 15 residues.